A single sample gave rise to the 22 T cell receptor beta chains below, sequenced in a study of cytomegalovirus exposure and HLA in healthy donors. Method: immunoSEQ multiplex PCR; TCRdb's copy keeps in-frame clones and lacks some. The sample carries about 56,000 clones, around 90% recorded once. Sequenced: PBMCs. These receptors were collected from a young man in good health and CMV-seronegative.

V usage is TRBV10-1 and J usage is TRBJ2-1; D may be TRBD2 (5 bases). From germline, CDR1 is WNHNN and CDR2 SYGVQD (reference sequence). There are 14 residues in the CDR3. V was cut by 10 bases and J by 1 base, with 14 bases left in between. CDR3 sequence reads: CAKTKRSSYNEQFF. The CDR3, as DNA: TGCGCCAAGACTAAGCGGAGTTCCTACAATGAGCAGTTCTTC.

This chain uses TRBV7-2 with TRBJ2-5; TRBD2 is a possible D gene (6 bases). Germline V gene data show CDR1 as SGHTA and CDR2 as FQGNSA. V gave up 2 bases and J gave up 4 bases, with 20 bases separating them. The length of the CDR3 is 17 residues. The chain's CDR3 is CASSLSGRTDYPETQYF. CDR3 nucleotides: TGTGCCAGCAGCTTATCAGGAAGAACGGACTATCCAGAGACCCAGTACTTC.

V and J are TRBV6-5 and TRBJ1-5; tentatively, D is TRBD1 (6 bases). Trimming took off 6 bases at V and 5 bases at J, with 17 bases between the two ends. The germline V gene has CDR1 MNHEY and CDR2 SVGAGI. CDR3 length: 15 amino acids. This CDR3 reads CASSPERGYDQPQHF. The CDR3 DNA reads as TGTGCCAGCAGCCCCGAGAGGGGGTACGATCAGCCCCAGCATTTT.

The chain carries TRBV28 and TRBJ1-2; no clear D gene. Germline CDR1 and CDR2: MDHEN and SYDVKM. This CDR3 has 13 amino acids. The ends were cut back, 6 bases at V and 8 bases at J, with 16 bases in the middle. The CDR3 coding sequence is TGTGCCAGCAGCCTTTCCCCCGCGGGGGGCTACACCTTC. Amino acids: CASSLSPAGGYTF.

This clone showed up just once. This chain joins TRBV6-6 and TRBJ1-5; D unresolved. Per germline, CDR1 MNHNY and CDR2 SVGAGI (reference sequence). Trimming took off 7 bases at V and 3 bases at J, with 10 bases between the two ends. The CDR3 runs 13 residues. The CDR3 coding sequence is TGTGCCAGCAACACGAAGTCCAATCAGCCCCAGCATTTT. Its protein product is CASNTKSNQPQHF.

The chain joins TRBV4-3 to TRBJ2-1; tentatively, D is TRBD2 (6 bases). The CDR3 totals 18 residues. Germline lookup yields CDR1 LGHNA and CDR2 YSLEER. Trimming cost V 0 bases and J 6 bases, with 21 bases left between them. The CDR3 loop is CASSQERGPRLASNEQFF. DNA for the CDR3: TGCGCCAGCAGCCAAGAGCGGGGCCCCCGGCTAGCATCCAATGAGCAGTTCTTC.

The chain uses TRBV7-8 and TRBJ1-4, with a possible D match to TRBD1 (5 bases). The CDR3 totals 14 residues. With 0 bases removed from V and 10 bases from J, the gap between germline ends came to 12 bases. The germline V gene has CDR1 SGHVS and CDR2 FQNEAQ. In nucleotides, the CDR3 is TGTGCCAGCAGCTTAGCCCGGGGGAGAGGAAAACTGTTTTTT. Translation: CASSLARGRGKLFF.

The chain employs TRBV5-1 and TRBJ2-7; TRBD2 matches 7 bases. The CDR3 has 14 residues. J lost 6 bases, V lost 4 bases, and 10 bases had no gene match. Germline assignment: CDR1 SGHRS and CDR2 YFSETQ. The CDR3 sequence: CASSQGGSSAEQYF. The CDR3 DNA follows: TGCGCCAGCAGCCAGGGCGGGAGTTCGGCCGAGCAGTACTTC.

V gene TRBV2 combines with J gene TRBJ2-5, with 8 bases aligning to TRBD1. The CDR3 runs 18 residues. CDR1 is SNHLY, CDR2 FYNNEI, per germline. Trimming removed 4 bases from V and 3 bases from J; junction bases left unmatched: 16. CDR3 sequence reads: CASSAVWDRKGMEETQYF. The CDR3 DNA sequence: TGTGCCAGCAGTGCCGTGTGGGACAGGAAAGGCATGGAAGAGACCCAGTACTTC.

In its sample, this clone was seen a few times. The CDR3 DNA reads as TGTGCCAGTATAGGCGCTAGCGGGACCACCTACAATGAGCAGTTCTTC. It yields the protein CASIGASGTTYNEQFF. The chain combines TRBV19 with TRBJ2-1; 9 bases fit TRBD2. Germline V gives CDR1 LNHDA, CDR2 SQIVND (reference sequence). This CDR3 contains 16 residues. With V trimmed by 7 bases and J by 2 bases, 9 bases remained unmatched.

The V gene is TRBV7-9, the J gene TRBJ1-2, with 8 bases aligning to TRBD1. The V gene end was trimmed by 2 bases and the J gene end by 7 bases; junction bases not matched to a gene: 6. The V gene's germline CDR1 is SEHNR and CDR2 FQNEAQ (reference sequence). The CDR3 is made up of 14 amino acids. Written as DNA, the CDR3 is TGTGCCAGCAGCTTACCCGGGACAGGATCTGGCTACACCTTC. This sequence encodes CASSLPGTGSGYTF.

CDR3 loop: CASSFRLAGYTDTQYF. The CDR3 DNA is TGTGCCAGCAGCTTTAGACTAGCGGGTTACACAGATACGCAGTATTTT. The V call is TRBV7-2, the J call TRBJ2-3, with 10 bases fitting TRBD2. Germline lookup yields CDR1 SGHTA and CDR2 FQGNSA. The CDR3 spans 16 residues. The ends lost 3 bases at V and 2 bases at J; junction bases unmatched: 5.

V usage is TRBV2 and J usage is TRBJ1-5, with TRBD1 as a possible D gene (6 bases). The V and J ends lost 5 bases and 7 bases respectively, with 18 bases between them. Per germline, CDR1 SNHLY and CDR2 FYNNEI. This CDR3 has 15 residues. CDR3 sequence reads: CASSKQGLARQPQHF. DNA for the CDR3: TGTGCCAGCAGTAAACAGGGTTTGGCGAGGCAGCCCCAGCATTTT.

The chain carries TRBV20-1 and TRBJ1-1; D is undetermined. Germline V gene lookup returns CDR1 DFQATT and CDR2 SNEGSKA (reference sequence). The germline V and J ends were trimmed by 6 bases and 7 bases, with 12 bases remaining between them. The length of the CDR3 is 11 residues. The CDR3 coding sequence is TGCAGTGCCCAACCCGACTTTGAAGCTTTCTTT. It is translated as CSAQPDFEAFF.

This clone was seen only once. The chain has TRBV5-1 and TRBJ2-7, with 10 bases identical to TRBD2. V gave up 2 bases and J gave up 3 bases; unmatched junction bases: 11. In germline, CDR1 is SGHRS, CDR2 YFSETQ. This CDR3 comprises 17 residues. DNA for the CDR3: TGCGCCAGCAGCTTACTAGCGGGAATGGGTCCGGACTACGAGCAGTACTTC. This gives the protein CASSLLAGMGPDYEQYF.

The chain recombines TRBV19 with TRBJ2-1; 10 positions agree with TRBD2. Germline values: CDR1 LNHDA, CDR2 SQIVND (reference sequence). The J segment lost 15 bases and the V segment lost 7 bases, leaving 18 bases of the junction unmatched. The CDR3 loop spans 15 amino acids. The CDR3 coding sequence is TGTGCCAGTATTGCGATCAGGCTAGCGGGGGTATTATGGTTCTTC. Amino acid sequence: CASIAIRLAGVLWFF. The full variable domain, rest sourced from reference TRBV19 and TRBJ2-1, is DGGITQSPKYLFRKEGQNVTLSCEQNLNHDAMYWYRQDPGQGLRLIYYSQIVNDFQKGDIAEGYSVSREKKESFPLTVTSAQKNPTAFYLCASIAIRLAGVLWFFGPGTRLTVL.

This clone was seen a single time. The V gene is TRBV5-1, the J gene TRBJ2-5; 7 nucleotides match TRBD1. The CDR3 sequence is 14 residues long. From germline, CDR1 is SGHRS and CDR2 YFSETQ. V lost 5 bases to trimming and J lost 2 bases; unmatched junction nucleotides: 6. The CDR3 sequence: CASSVIRGQETQYF. In DNA, the CDR3 is TGCGCCAGCAGTGTGATCAGGGGGCAAGAGACCCAGTACTTC.

The chain joins TRBV5-6 to TRBJ2-7, with 9 positions matching TRBD1. The CDR3 consists of 14 residues. V shed 3 bases and J 2 bases; nucleotides not matched to a gene: 3. The germline gives CDR1 SGHDT, CDR2 YYEEEE. CDR3: CASSWGTGTYEQYF. CDR3 nucleotide sequence: TGTGCCAGCAGCTGGGGGACAGGGACCTACGAGCAGTACTTC.

V usage is TRBV2 and J usage is TRBJ2-5, with TRBD2 matching over 8 bases. V gave up 0 bases and J gave up 4 bases; unmatched junction bases: 4. This CDR3 is built from 15 residues. Germline V gene data show CDR1 as SNHLY and CDR2 as FYNNEI. The CDR3 is CASSEAERERETQYF. CDR3 DNA: TGTGCCAGCAGTGAAGCAGAGCGGGAGCGAGAGACCCAGTACTTC.

The chain couples TRBV4-3 to TRBJ2-2, with 8 nucleotides matching TRBD1. J was trimmed by 5 bases and V by 0 bases; bases with no gene match: 8. The CDR3 consists of 17 residues. Germline loops: CDR1 LGHNA, CDR2 YSLEER. The CDR3 DNA reads TGCGCCAGCAGCCAAGAACCGGGACAGGTTTCTACCGGGGAGCTGTTTTTT. Amino acids: CASSQEPGQVSTGELFF.

The rearrangement links TRBV6-5 to TRBJ2-7; TRBD1 is a possible D gene (6 bases). CDR1 is MNHEY, CDR2 SVGAGI, per germline. Trimming took 5 bases from V and 5 from J, leaving 16 bases between them. This CDR3 has 14 amino acids. CDR3 sequence reads: CASSNRQARHEQYF. In DNA form, the CDR3 reads TGTGCCAGCAGTAACAGACAGGCTCGACACGAGCAGTACTTC.

This chain links TRBV7-2 with TRBJ2-2; perhaps TRBD1 as D (6 bases). The V gene lost 5 bases and the J gene lost 6 bases, with 13 bases spanning the gap. The CDR3 spans 14 residues. The germline gives CDR1 SGHTA, CDR2 FQGNSA. As DNA, the CDR3 is TGTGCCAGCAGCCTAGAACAGGGCTCCGGGGAGCTGTTTTTT. Residues: CASSLEQGSGELFF.